The rows below give T cell receptor beta chains drawn from one sample of a study of beta chain features in type 1 diabetes. Profiling relied on immunoSEQ multiplex PCR, and the TCRdb table lists in-frame clones only, not all of them. This sample carries 150,000 to 180,000 clones, 10% of them seen once, and the ten largest clones take roughly 0.5%. The sample was central memory CD4+ T cells from blood. The receptor source for this set is a man aged 25-45 years with type 1 diabetes. The CDR3 runs from the conserved cysteine through the conserved F or W. The D gene is left open where the match is weak. Size tells how often a clone was seen (once, few, many) or the class of an expanded clone, and some rows leave it out.

abundance: few; v_gene: TRBV28; j_gene: TRBJ2-2; d_gene: NA; CDR3nt: TGTGCCAGCAGCTTCAGGGACACCGGGGAGCTGTTTTTT; CDR3aa: CASSFRDTGELFF
abundance: few; v_gene: TRBV6-6; j_gene: TRBJ1-2; d_gene: NA; CDR3nt: TGTGCCAGCAGTTACTCGGGGGGAGATGGCTACACCTTC; CDR3aa: CASSYSGGDGYTF
abundance: once; v_gene: TRBV28; j_gene: TRBJ1-2; d_gene: NA; CDR3nt: TGTGCCAGCAGGGTCGAATCCGGCAGGGGCTACACCTTC; CDR3aa: CASRVESGRGYTF
abundance: few; v_gene: TRBV7-2; j_gene: TRBJ2-7; d_gene: NA; CDR3nt: TGTGCCAGCAGCGCGGGACTTACCTACGAGCAGTACTTC; CDR3aa: CASSAGLTYEQYF
abundance: NA; v_gene: TRBV7-2; j_gene: TRBJ2-2; d_gene: TRBD2; CDR3nt: TGTGCCAGCAGCCCAGCGGGACGGTACACCGGGGAGCTGTTTTTT; CDR3aa: CASSPAGRYTGELFF
abundance: NA; v_gene: TRBV5-1; j_gene: TRBJ2-1; d_gene: TRBD1; CDR3nt: TGCGCCAGCAGCTTGGACAGGGGTACCTACAATGAGCAGTTCTTC; CDR3aa: CASSLDRGTYNEQFF
abundance: few; v_gene: TRBV7-6; j_gene: TRBJ2-1; d_gene: NA; CDR3nt: TGTGCCAGCAGCTTAGGCAGGGGTATTGGTGAGCAGTTCTTC; CDR3aa: CASSLGRGIGEQFF
abundance: NA; v_gene: TRBV4-2; j_gene: TRBJ2-3; d_gene: TRBD2; CDR3nt: TGTGCCAGCAGCCATAATAGCGGGAGGGGGATCCATACGCAGTATTTT; CDR3aa: CASSHNSGRGIHTQYF
abundance: few; v_gene: TRBV18; j_gene: TRBJ2-1; d_gene: NA; CDR3nt: TGTGCCAGCTCACCACTGGACAGCACGCCACAGTTCTTC; CDR3aa: CASSPLDSTPQFF
abundance: NA; v_gene: TRBV7-3; j_gene: TRBJ2-3; d_gene: TRBD2; CDR3nt: TGTGCCAGCAGTCGACTAGCGGGGGCCGGCACAGATACGCAGTATTTT; CDR3aa: CASSRLAGAGTDTQYF
abundance: NA; v_gene: TRBV19; j_gene: TRBJ2-5; d_gene: NA; CDR3nt: TGTGCCAGTAGTAGCCAGGGGACACAAGAGACCCAGTACTTC; CDR3aa: CASSSQGTQETQYF
abundance: NA; v_gene: TRBV11-2; j_gene: TRBJ2-3; d_gene: NA; CDR3nt: TGTGCCAGCAGCTCCTTCACAGATACGCAGTATTTT; CDR3aa: CASSSFTDTQYF
abundance: many; v_gene: TRBV29-1; j_gene: TRBJ2-1; d_gene: TRBD2; CDR3nt: TGCAGCGTTGAAGATGGGGGGGATGAGCAGTTCTTC; CDR3aa: CSVEDGGDEQFF
abundance: few; v_gene: TRBV7-9; j_gene: TRBJ1-1; d_gene: NA; CDR3nt: TGTGCCAGCAGCTCCCCTCCTAACACTGAAGCTTTCTTT; CDR3aa: CASSSPPNTEAFF
abundance: NA; v_gene: TRBV29-1; j_gene: TRBJ2-5; d_gene: NA; CDR3nt: TGCAGCGTTGGGGCAGGGGACGTACAAGAGACCCAGTACTTC; CDR3aa: CSVGAGDVQETQYF
abundance: NA; v_gene: TRBV30; j_gene: TRBJ1-2; d_gene: NA; CDR3nt: TGTGCCCTAGGTACCGGTCAAATGGGCTATGGCTACACCTTC; CDR3aa: CALGTGQMGYGYTF
abundance: NA; v_gene: TRBV28; j_gene: TRBJ1-2; d_gene: NA; CDR3nt: TGTGCCAGCAGTTTTGTCTCAGCCACTAAATTACTCTATGGCTACACCTTC; CDR3aa: CASSFVSATKLLYGYTF
abundance: NA; v_gene: TRBV5-1; j_gene: TRBJ2-1; d_gene: NA; CDR3nt: TGCGCCAGCAGCGCTCCCGGTAGCTCCTACAATGAGCAGTTCTTC; CDR3aa: CASSAPGSSYNEQFF
abundance: NA; v_gene: TRBV5-4; j_gene: TRBJ2-1; d_gene: NA; CDR3nt: TGTGCCAGCAGCCGCCTTGCGGGTGACAATGAGCAGTTCTTC; CDR3aa: CASSRLAGDNEQFF
abundance: NA; v_gene: TRBV29-1; j_gene: TRBJ1-2; d_gene: TRBD1; CDR3nt: TGCAGCGTGCCGACCCCTTCCGGGACAGGGCAAGACTACACCTTC; CDR3aa: CSVPTPSGTGQDYTF
abundance: few; v_gene: TRBV19; j_gene: TRBJ2-3; d_gene: TRBD2; CDR3nt: TGTGCCAGTAAAAGCGGGAGTGTAGATACGCAGTATTTT; CDR3aa: CASKSGSVDTQYF
abundance: NA; v_gene: TRBV28; j_gene: TRBJ2-3; d_gene: NA; CDR3nt: TGTGCCAGCAGTTTATTTTCGAGGAGAGATACGCAGTATTTT; CDR3aa: CASSLFSRRDTQYF
abundance: few; v_gene: TRBV15; j_gene: TRBJ2-1; d_gene: TRBD2; CDR3nt: TGTGCCACCAGCAGCGGGAGGACTGAGGCTGAGCAGTTCTTC; CDR3aa: CATSSGRTEAEQFF
abundance: NA; v_gene: TRBV28; j_gene: TRBJ2-1; d_gene: NA; CDR3nt: TGTGCCAGCAGTTTACTCAATTGGCGGGATAACAATGAGCAGTTCTTC; CDR3aa: CASSLLNWRDNNEQFF
abundance: NA; v_gene: TRBV7-2; j_gene: TRBJ2-7; d_gene: TRBD2; CDR3nt: TGTGCCAGCAGCCCCAGCCTAGCGGGAGACTACGAGCAGTACTTC; CDR3aa: CASSPSLAGDYEQYF
abundance: many; v_gene: TRBV28; j_gene: TRBJ2-3; d_gene: NA; CDR3nt: TGTGCCAGCAGTATACCAGGGCGGGATACGCAGTATTTT; CDR3aa: CASSIPGRDTQYF
abundance: few; v_gene: TRBV9; j_gene: TRBJ2-7; d_gene: TRBD1; CDR3nt: TGTGCCAGCAGCGTAGAGGGACAGGGAGCCGACGAGCAGTACTTC; CDR3aa: CASSVEGQGADEQYF
abundance: few; v_gene: TRBV20-1; j_gene: TRBJ2-7; d_gene: NA; CDR3nt: TGCAGTGCTAGACGCGACGAGCAGTACTTC; CDR3aa: CSARRDEQYF
abundance: few; v_gene: TRBV28; j_gene: TRBJ2-7; d_gene: TRBD2; CDR3nt: TGTGCCAGCAGAGAGAGCGGGGCCTCTTACGAGCAGTACTTC; CDR3aa: CASRESGASYEQYF
abundance: many; v_gene: TRBV25-1; j_gene: TRBJ1-3; d_gene: NA; CDR3nt: TGTGCCACCAATTCGGGAAGTAACTCTGGAAACACCATATATTTT; CDR3aa: CATNSGSNSGNTIYF
abundance: NA; v_gene: TRBV27; j_gene: TRBJ2-4; d_gene: TRBD2; CDR3nt: TGTGCCACGGAGGGGCGGGAGGGAGCCAAAAACATTCAGTACTTC; CDR3aa: CATEGREGAKNIQYF
abundance: few; v_gene: TRBV28; j_gene: TRBJ2-4; d_gene: NA; CDR3nt: TGTGCCAGCAGTTTATCCAGGTATCGAAACATTCAGTACTTC; CDR3aa: CASSLSRYRNIQYF
abundance: many; v_gene: TRBV29-1; j_gene: TRBJ1-5; d_gene: TRBD1; CDR3nt: TGCAGCGTCATTCTTACCGGGACAGGGCGTCAGCCCCAGCATTTT; CDR3aa: CSVILTGTGRQPQHF
abundance: NA; v_gene: TRBV7-2; j_gene: TRBJ2-1; d_gene: TRBD1; CDR3nt: TGTGCCAGCAGCAGCTACGGGACAGCCAATGAGCAGTTCTTC; CDR3aa: CASSSYGTANEQFF
abundance: NA; v_gene: TRBV29-1; j_gene: TRBJ2-3; d_gene: NA; CDR3nt: TGCAGCCCACAGGACCCAGATACGCAGTATTTT; CDR3aa: CSPQDPDTQYF
abundance: NA; v_gene: TRBV30; j_gene: TRBJ1-3; d_gene: NA; CDR3nt: TGTGCCTGGAACTCAGGGGACGGAAACACCATATATTTT; CDR3aa: CAWNSGDGNTIYF
abundance: NA; v_gene: TRBV7-9; j_gene: TRBJ2-7; d_gene: NA; CDR3nt: TGTGCCAGCAGCCCCAAGGGGCCCTACGAGCAGTACTTC; CDR3aa: CASSPKGPYEQYF
abundance: NA; v_gene: TRBV28; j_gene: TRBJ2-1; d_gene: TRBD2; CDR3nt: TGTGCCAGCAGTCCTGCAGGGACTAGCTCTGGAGAGCAGTTCTTC; CDR3aa: CASSPAGTSSGEQFF
abundance: NA; v_gene: TRBV7-8; j_gene: TRBJ2-1; d_gene: TRBD2; CDR3nt: TGTGCCAGCAGCTTAGGTGCTAGCGGGAGCAATGAGCAGTTCTTC; CDR3aa: CASSLGASGSNEQFF